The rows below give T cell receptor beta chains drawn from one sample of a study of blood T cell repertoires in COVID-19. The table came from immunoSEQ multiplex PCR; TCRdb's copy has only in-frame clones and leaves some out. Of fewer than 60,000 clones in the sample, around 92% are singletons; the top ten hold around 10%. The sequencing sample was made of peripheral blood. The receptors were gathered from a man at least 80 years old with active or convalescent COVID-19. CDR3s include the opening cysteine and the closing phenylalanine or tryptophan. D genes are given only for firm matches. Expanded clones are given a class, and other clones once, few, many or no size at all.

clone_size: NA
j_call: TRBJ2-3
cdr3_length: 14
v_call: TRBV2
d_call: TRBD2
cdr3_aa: CASSARGGSDTQYF
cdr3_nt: TGTGCCAGCAGTGCGCGGGGGGGCTCAGATACGCAGTATTTT

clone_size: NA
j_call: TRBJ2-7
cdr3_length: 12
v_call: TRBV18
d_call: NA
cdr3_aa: CASSPWGVEQYF
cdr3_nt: TGTGCCAGCTCACCTTGGGGGGTCGAGCAGTACTTC

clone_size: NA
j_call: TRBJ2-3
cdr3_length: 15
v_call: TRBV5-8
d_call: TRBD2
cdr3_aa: CASSPTSGGTDTQYF
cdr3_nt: TGTGCCAGCAGCCCCACTAGCGGCGGCACAGATACGCAGTATTTT

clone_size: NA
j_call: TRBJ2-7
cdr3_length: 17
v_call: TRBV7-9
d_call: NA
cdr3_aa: CASSLALQHGAANEQYF
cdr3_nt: TGTGCCAGCAGCTTAGCTCTCCAACATGGGGCTGCCAACGAGCAGTACTTC

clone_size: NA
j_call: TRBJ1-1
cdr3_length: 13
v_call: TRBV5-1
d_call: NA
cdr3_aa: CASSLEQSTEAFF
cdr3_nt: TGCGCCAGCAGCTTGGAACAGTCCACTGAAGCTTTCTTT

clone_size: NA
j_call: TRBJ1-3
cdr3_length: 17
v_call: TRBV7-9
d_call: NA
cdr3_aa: CASSTHGGGASGNTIYF
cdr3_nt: TGTGCCAGCAGCACCCATGGAGGGGGGGCATCTGGAAACACCATATATTTT

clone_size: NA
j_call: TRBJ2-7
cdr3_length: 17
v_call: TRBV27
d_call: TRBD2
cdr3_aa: CASSLSFLAGERGEQYF
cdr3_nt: TGTGCCAGCAGTTTATCATTTTTAGCGGGAGAGCGTGGCGAGCAGTACTTC

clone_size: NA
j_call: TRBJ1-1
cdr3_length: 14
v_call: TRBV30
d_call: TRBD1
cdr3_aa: CAWSAGTVNTEAFF
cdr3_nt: TGTGCCTGGAGTGCCGGGACAGTGAACACTGAAGCTTTCTTT

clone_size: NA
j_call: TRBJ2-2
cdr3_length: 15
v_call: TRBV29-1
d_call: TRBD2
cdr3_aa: CSAAFSGRVTGELFF
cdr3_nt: TGCAGCGCCGCCTTTAGCGGGAGAGTCACCGGGGAGCTGTTTTTT

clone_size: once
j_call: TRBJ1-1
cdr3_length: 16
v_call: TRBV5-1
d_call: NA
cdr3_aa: CASSLGSGKMNTEAFF
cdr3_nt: TGCGCCAGCAGCTTGGGGTCGGGAAAAATGAACACTGAAGCTTTCTTT

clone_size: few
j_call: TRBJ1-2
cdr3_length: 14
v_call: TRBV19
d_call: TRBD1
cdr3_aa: CASSKDRGRYGYTF
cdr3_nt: TGTGCCAGTAGTAAGGACAGGGGGCGCTATGGCTACACCTTC

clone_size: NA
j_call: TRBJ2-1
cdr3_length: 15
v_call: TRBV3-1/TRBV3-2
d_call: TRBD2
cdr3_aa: CASSDSGTSVNEQFF
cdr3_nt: TGTGCCAGCAGCGATTCCGGGACTAGTGTCAATGAGCAGTTCTTC

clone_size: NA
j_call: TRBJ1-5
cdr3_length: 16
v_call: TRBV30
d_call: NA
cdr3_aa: CAWSGWEGYLNQPQHF
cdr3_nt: TGTGCCTGGAGTGGGTGGGAGGGCTATTTAAATCAGCCCCAGCATTTT

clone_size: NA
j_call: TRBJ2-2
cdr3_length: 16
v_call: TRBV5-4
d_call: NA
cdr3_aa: CASSSNRAVNTGELFF
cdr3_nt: TGTGCCAGCAGCTCGAACAGGGCCGTGAACACCGGGGAGCTGTTTTTT

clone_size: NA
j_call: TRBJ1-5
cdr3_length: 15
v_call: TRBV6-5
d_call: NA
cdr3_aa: CASSFAGTPNQPQHF
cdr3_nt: TGTGCCAGCAGTTTCGCCGGGACTCCAAATCAGCCCCAGCATTTT

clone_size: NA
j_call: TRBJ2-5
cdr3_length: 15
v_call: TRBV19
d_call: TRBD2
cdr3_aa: CASSMGSGPAETQYF
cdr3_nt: TGTGCCAGTAGTATGGGTAGCGGGCCAGCTGAGACCCAGTACTTC

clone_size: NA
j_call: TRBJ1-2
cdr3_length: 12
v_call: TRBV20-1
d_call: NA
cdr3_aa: CSASATDYGYTF
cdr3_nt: TGCAGTGCTAGTGCGACAGATTATGGCTACACCTTC

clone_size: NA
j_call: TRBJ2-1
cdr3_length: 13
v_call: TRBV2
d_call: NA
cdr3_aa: CASAGRSYNEQFF
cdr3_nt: TGTGCCAGCGCGGGACGCTCCTACAATGAGCAGTTCTTC

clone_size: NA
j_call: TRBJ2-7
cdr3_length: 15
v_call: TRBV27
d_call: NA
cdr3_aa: CASSWGERTSYEQYF
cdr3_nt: TGTGCCAGCAGTTGGGGGGAAAGGACCTCCTACGAGCAGTACTTC

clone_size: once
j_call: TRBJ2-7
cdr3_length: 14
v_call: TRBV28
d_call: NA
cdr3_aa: CASSTGSRGDEQYF
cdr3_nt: TGTGCCAGCTCGACAGGCTCACGTGGGGACGAGCAGTACTTC

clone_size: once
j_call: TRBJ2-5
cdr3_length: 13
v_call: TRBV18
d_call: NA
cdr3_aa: CASSPSQQETQYF
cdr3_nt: TGTGCCAGCTCACCATCGCAGCAAGAGACCCAGTACTTC

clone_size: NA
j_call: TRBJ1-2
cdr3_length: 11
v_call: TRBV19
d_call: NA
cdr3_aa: CASSPSYGYTF
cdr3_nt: TGTGCCAGTAGTCCGTCTTATGGCTACACCTTC

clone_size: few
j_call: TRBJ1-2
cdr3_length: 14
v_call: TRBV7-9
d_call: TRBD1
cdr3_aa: CASSFWTGHGGYTF
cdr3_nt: TGTGCCAGCAGCTTCTGGACAGGGCATGGCGGCTACACCTTC

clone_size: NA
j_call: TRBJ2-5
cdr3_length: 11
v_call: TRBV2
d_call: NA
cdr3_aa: CASRRWEVQYF
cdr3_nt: TGTGCCAGCAGGCGGTGGGAGGTCCAGTACTTC

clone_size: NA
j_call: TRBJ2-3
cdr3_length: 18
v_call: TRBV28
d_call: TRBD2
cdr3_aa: CASSPTLLAGGNIDTQYF
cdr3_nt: TGTGCCAGCAGCCCGACCTTACTAGCGGGGGGGAACATAGATACGCAGTATTTT

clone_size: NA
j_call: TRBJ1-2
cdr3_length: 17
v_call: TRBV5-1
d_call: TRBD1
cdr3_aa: CASSLSPPGQGNYGYTF
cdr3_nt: TGCGCCAGCAGCTTGTCCCCACCGGGACAGGGTAACTATGGCTACACCTTC

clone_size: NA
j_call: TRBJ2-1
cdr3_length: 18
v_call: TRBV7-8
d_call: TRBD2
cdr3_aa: CASSWGRLRTRLYNEQFF
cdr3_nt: TGTGCCAGCAGCTGGGGACGGTTAAGGACTAGGCTATACAATGAGCAGTTCTTC

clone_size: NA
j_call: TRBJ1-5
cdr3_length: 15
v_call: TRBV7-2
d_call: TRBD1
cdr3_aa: CASSLEQGYGQPQHF
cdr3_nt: TGTGCCAGCAGCTTAGAACAGGGGTATGGTCAGCCCCAGCATTTT

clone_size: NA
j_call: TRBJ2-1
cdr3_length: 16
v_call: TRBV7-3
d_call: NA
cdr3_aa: CASSPQGQLIYNEQFF
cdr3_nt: TGTGCCAGCAGCCCCCAGGGACAACTTATTTACAATGAGCAGTTCTTC

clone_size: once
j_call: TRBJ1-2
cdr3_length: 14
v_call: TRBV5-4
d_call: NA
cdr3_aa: CASSLGQSTGGYTF
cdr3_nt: TGTGCCAGCAGCTTGGGACAGTCAACCGGGGGCTACACCTTC

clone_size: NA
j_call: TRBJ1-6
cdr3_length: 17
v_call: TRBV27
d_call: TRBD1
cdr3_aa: CASSLLQGQGGNSPLHF
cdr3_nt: TGTGCCAGCAGTTTACTGCAGGGACAGGGGGGAAATTCACCCCTCCACTTT

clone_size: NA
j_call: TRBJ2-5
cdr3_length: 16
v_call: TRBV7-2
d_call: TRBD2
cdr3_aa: CASSLGLAGGRETQYF
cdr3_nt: TGTGCCAGCAGCCTCGGACTAGCGGGGGGGAGAGAGACCCAGTACTTC

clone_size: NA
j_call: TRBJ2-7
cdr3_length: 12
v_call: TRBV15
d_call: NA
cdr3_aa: CATSTGPYEQYF
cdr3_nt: TGTGCCACCAGTACAGGGCCCTACGAGCAGTACTTC

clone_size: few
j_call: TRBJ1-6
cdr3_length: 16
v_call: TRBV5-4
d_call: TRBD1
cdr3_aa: CASSPRQGSYNSPLHF
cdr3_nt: TGTGCCAGCAGCCCGCGACAGGGCTCCTATAATTCACCCCTCCACTTT

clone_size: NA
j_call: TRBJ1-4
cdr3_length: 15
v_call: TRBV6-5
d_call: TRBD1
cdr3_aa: CASSPGDRGGEKLFF
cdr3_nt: TGTGCCAGCAGCCCAGGTGACAGGGGTGGTGAAAAACTGTTTTTT

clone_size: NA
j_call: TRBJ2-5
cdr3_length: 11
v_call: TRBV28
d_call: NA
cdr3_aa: CASRGGETQYF
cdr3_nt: TGTGCCAGCAGAGGGGGAGAGACCCAGTACTTC